This T cell receptor beta chain was recorded in a study of blood T cells in healthy people across ages. Study findings and constraints: Expanded clonotype shifts may have been confounded, as the donors had an unknown CMV status.

Next came a second PCR, run for about 7 to 12 cycles, which used a sample-barcoded 5' primer along with a J-beta primer mix. TCRdb re-derived calls from the 5' RACE reads in MiXCR, one entry per CDR3 protein. The data show about 1.4 million distinct CDR3 sequences, 59% seen once. Extraction yielded at least 5.5 micrograms of total RNA per sample. As for this clonotype: Its antigen is still unknown.

CDR3 length equals 14 residues. Germline V CDR1 and CDR2: DFQATT, SNEGSKA (reference sequence). Trimming cost V 3 bases and J 4 bases, with 12 bases left between them. The rearrangement links TRBV20-1 to TRBJ2-2, with D tentatively TRBD1 (5 bases). This receptor was taken from a man between 18 and 35 years old in good health. The specimen was blood. The CDR3 bases are TGCAGTGCTAGTGTACAGGCAGCCACCGGGGAGCTGTTTTTT. Translated: CSASVQAATGELFF.